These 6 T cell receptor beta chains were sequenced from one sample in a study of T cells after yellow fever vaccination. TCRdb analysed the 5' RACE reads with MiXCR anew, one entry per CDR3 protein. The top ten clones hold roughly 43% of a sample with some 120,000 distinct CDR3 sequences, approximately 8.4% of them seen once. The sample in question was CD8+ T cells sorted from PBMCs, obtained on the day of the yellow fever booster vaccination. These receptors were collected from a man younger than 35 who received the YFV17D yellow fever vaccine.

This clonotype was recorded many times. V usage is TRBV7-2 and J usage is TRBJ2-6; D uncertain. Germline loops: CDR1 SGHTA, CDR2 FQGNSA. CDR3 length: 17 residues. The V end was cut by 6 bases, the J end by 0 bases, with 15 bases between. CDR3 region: CASSRFPGDSGANVLTF. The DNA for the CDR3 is TGTGCCAGCAGTCGATTCCCAGGCGACTCTGGGGCCAACGTCCTGACTTTC.

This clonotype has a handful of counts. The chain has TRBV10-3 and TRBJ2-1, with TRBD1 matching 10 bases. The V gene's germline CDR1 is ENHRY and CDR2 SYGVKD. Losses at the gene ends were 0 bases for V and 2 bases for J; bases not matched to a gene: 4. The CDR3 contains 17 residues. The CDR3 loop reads CAISESIGTGAYNEQFF. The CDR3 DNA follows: TGTGCCATCAGTGAGTCGATTGGGACAGGGGCCTACAATGAGCAGTTCTTC.

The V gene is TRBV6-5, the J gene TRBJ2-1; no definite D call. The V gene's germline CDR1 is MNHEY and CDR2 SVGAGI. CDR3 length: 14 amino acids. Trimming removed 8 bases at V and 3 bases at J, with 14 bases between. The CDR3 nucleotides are TGTGCCAGCTCATGGCTTGTAAACTACAATGAGCAGTTCTTC. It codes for CASSWLVNYNEQFF.

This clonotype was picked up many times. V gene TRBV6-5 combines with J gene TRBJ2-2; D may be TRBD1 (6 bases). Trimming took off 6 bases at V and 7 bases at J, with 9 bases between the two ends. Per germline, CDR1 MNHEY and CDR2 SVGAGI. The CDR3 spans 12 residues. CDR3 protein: CASSRQVGELFF. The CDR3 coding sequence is TGTGCCAGCAGCCGACAGGTCGGGGAGCTGTTTTTT.

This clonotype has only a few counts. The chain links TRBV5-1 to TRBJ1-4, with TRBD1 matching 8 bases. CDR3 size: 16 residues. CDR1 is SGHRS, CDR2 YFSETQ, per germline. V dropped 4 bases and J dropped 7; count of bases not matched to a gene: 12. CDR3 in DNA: TGCGCCAGCAGCCCGCCCCAGGGGGCTCGGGGTGAAAAACTGTTTTTT. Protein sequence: CASSPPQGARGEKLFF.

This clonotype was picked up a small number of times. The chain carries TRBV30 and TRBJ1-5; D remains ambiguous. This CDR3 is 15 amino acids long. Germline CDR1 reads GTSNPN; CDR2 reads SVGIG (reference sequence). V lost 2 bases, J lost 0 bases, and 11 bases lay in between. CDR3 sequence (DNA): TGTGCCTGGAGTAAAGGCGTCCATAGCAATCAGCCCCAGCATTTT. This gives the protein CAWSKGVHSNQPQHF.